A single sample is the source of the 32 T cell receptor beta chains below, sequenced in a study of blood T cell repertoires in COVID-19 (dated by TCRdb to about 2020). The library came from the immunoSEQ multiplex PCR assay. Sourced from immuneACCESS, this table was stored by TCRdb with only in-frame sequences that have V and J called. A share of the clones is absent; for the studies checked, an unresolved V gene accounts for under half, and the remainder has no known explanation. In this sample the table shows over 250,000 clones, roughly 90% of which occur a single time. Roughly 2.2% of the sample belongs to the ten largest clones. Sequenced material: peripheral blood. All receptors derive from a middle-aged man with acute or convalescent COVID-19.

This clone was detected only once. The J gene is TRBJ2-2, the V gene TRBV3-1 (or the pseudogene TRBV3-2); the D gene is possibly TRBD1 (6 bases). Between the trimmed V and J ends, which lost 4 bases and 3 bases, there was a span of 9 bases. The CDR3 has 14 residues. Germline CDR1 is LGHDT and CDR2 is YNNKEL (reference sequence). CDR3 region: CASSPQGHTGELFF. For the CDR3, the DNA is TGTGCCAGCAGCCCCCAGGGGCACACCGGGGAGCTGTTTTTT.

CDR3 loop: CASSKGQGKEQYF. The CDR3 region has the DNA TGTGCCAGCAGCAAAGGACAGGGAAAGGAGCAGTACTTC. This rearrangement joins TRBV21-1 to TRBJ2-7; the tabulated D call, TRBD1, remains unverified against the DNA. TRBV21-1 constitutes a pseudogene. This CDR3 has 13 amino acids.

The V gene is TRBV30, the J gene TRBJ1-3, with no clear D. Germline CDR1 and CDR2: GTSNPN and SVGIG (reference sequence). This CDR3 has 12 residues. V lost 7 bases and J 1 base, leaving 8 bases between the germline ends. CDR3 region: CASQISGNTIYF. For the CDR3, the DNA is TGTGCCTCTCAGATTTCTGGAAACACCATATATTTT.

The rearrangement joins TRBV5-1 to TRBJ2-6; the D is unclear. V lost 6 bases, J lost 0 bases, and 7 bases lay in between. The CDR3 contains 14 residues. The germline V gene has CDR1 SGHRS and CDR2 YFSETQ. CDR3 protein: CASKSSSGANVLTF. The CDR3 nucleotides read TGCGCCAGCAAAAGTAGCTCTGGGGCCAACGTCCTGACTTTC.

The CDR3 DNA follows: TGTGCCAGCAGCCTCCGACGACTAGCGGGGCAAGAGACCCAGTACTTC. Translated: CASSLRRLAGQETQYF. The rearrangement joins TRBV7-8 to TRBJ2-5; 11 bases agree with TRBD2. After removal of 5 bases from V and 2 bases from J, the junction contained 7 bases not matched to a gene. Germline V gene sequence: CDR1 SGHVS, CDR2 FQNEAQ. The CDR3 consists of 16 residues.

The chain uses TRBV29-1 and TRBJ1-2; 9 positions agree with TRBD1. The V and J ends lost 7 bases and 8 bases, in that order; junction bases with no gene match: 5. CDR1 and CDR2 (germline): SQVTM, ANQGSEA. The CDR3 covers 11 residues. The CDR3 here is CSAGTGKGYTF. The CDR3 coding sequence is TGCAGCGCCGGGACAGGGAAAGGCTACACCTTC. Variable domain in full (rest from reference TRBV29-1 and TRBJ1-2): SAVISQKPSRDICQRGTSLTIQCQVDSQVTMMFWYRQQPGQSLTLIATANQGSEATYESGFVIDKFPISRPNLTFSTLTVSNMSPEDSSIYLCSAGTGKGYTFGSGTRLTVV.

The J gene is TRBJ2-2, the V gene TRBV19; D gene uncertain. The CDR3 has 15 amino acids. From germline, CDR1 is LNHDA and CDR2 SQIVND (reference sequence). V was cut by 7 bases and J by 1 base, with 13 bases left in between. CDR3 nucleotides: TGTGCCAGTACCGCCAATCCGGGGAACACCGGGGAGCTGTTTTTT. This sequence encodes CASTANPGNTGELFF.

The rearrangement links TRBV3-1 (or the pseudogene TRBV3-2) to TRBJ1-1; 8 bases fit TRBD1. The CDR3 has 13 amino acids. The germline V gene encodes CDR1 LGHDT and CDR2 YNNKEL (reference sequence). The V segment lost 7 bases and the J segment 3 bases; nucleotides outside the gene matches: 4. The CDR3 sequence: CASKTGEHTEAFF. CDR3 DNA sequence: TGTGCCAGCAAGACAGGGGAGCACACTGAAGCTTTCTTT.

The V call is TRBV30, the J call TRBJ2-3, with no clear D. Looked up from germline, CDR1 is GTSNPN and CDR2 is SVGIG (reference sequence). Trimming removed 2 bases at V and 1 base at J, with 4 bases between. CDR3 length: 12 residues. CDR3 protein: CAWSPGTDTQYF. The CDR3, as DNA: TGTGCCTGGAGTCCTGGCACAGATACGCAGTATTTT.

The V and J genes are TRBV5-6 and TRBJ2-7; 8 positions match TRBD1. Germline-derived CDR1 and CDR2 are SGHDT and YYEEEE. V shed 3 bases, J shed 5 bases, and the junction held 10 bases outside the gene matches. The CDR3 runs 15 residues. The CDR3 region has the DNA TGTGCCAGCAGCTCAGGGACAGGCCGTGTCAACGAGCAGTACTTC. This codes for CASSSGTGRVNEQYF.

The CDR3 DNA reads TGTGCCAGCAGGGCGGGGCTTGAGCAGTTCTTC. Its translation: CASRAGLEQFF. The J gene is TRBJ2-1, the V gene TRBV6-5; D might be TRBD2 (6 bases). V was trimmed by 6 bases and J by 9 bases, leaving 9 bases between them. The CDR3 is 11 amino acids. Germline values: CDR1 MNHEY, CDR2 SVGAGI.

The CDR3 reads CASSLWGQLNTEAFF. CDR3 nucleotides: TGTGCCAGCAGCTTATGGGGACAGCTGAACACTGAAGCTTTCTTT. The J gene is TRBJ1-1, the V gene TRBV7-8; 7 positions agree with TRBD1. The V gene's germline CDR1 is SGHVS and CDR2 FQNEAQ. Trimming cost V 2 bases and J 0 bases; bases outside gene matches: 3. This CDR3 is built from 15 residues.

The chain carries TRBV29-1 and TRBJ1-5; maybe TRBD1 (5 bases). The CDR3 has 16 residues. V lost 7 bases and J 1 base, leaving 20 bases between the germline ends. Germline-derived CDR1 and CDR2 are SQVTM and ANQGSEA. The DNA for the CDR3 is TGCAGCGCCACCGGCGGGGGAGTAGGAAGCAATCAGCCCCAGCATTTT. Its translation is CSATGGGVGSNQPQHF.

The J gene is TRBJ1-4, the V gene TRBV12-3 or TRBV12-4; D gene unclear. V lost 9 bases, J lost 7 bases, and 12 bases lay in between. This CDR3 contains 12 residues. The CDR3 nucleotides read TGTGCCAGTTGCGAACCAGGTGAAAAACTGTTTTTT. This translates into CASCEPGEKLFF.

The chain joins TRBV18 to TRBJ2-2, with D unclear. The V gene lost 1 base and the J gene lost 3 bases, with 12 bases spanning the gap. Germline V gene lookup returns CDR1 KGHSH and CDR2 LQKENI. CDR3 size: 16 residues. CDR3 sequence: CASSPQTPQDTGELFF. CDR3 in DNA: TGTGCCAGCTCACCACAGACACCTCAGGACACCGGGGAGCTGTTTTTT.

This chain uses TRBV14 with TRBJ2-1; 10 nucleotides match TRBD2. Germline-derived CDR1 and CDR2 are SGHDN and FVKESK. This CDR3 is built from 14 residues. V shed 2 bases and J 14 bases; nucleotides not matched to a gene: 9. CDR3 sequence reads: CASSQRQGAGGKFF. CDR3 DNA sequence: TGTGCCAGCAGCCAACGCCAAGGAGCGGGGGGGAAGTTCTTC.

The rearrangement joins TRBV13 to TRBJ2-1; D gene ambiguous. CDR3 length: 14 amino acids. The V end lost 4 bases, the J end lost 3 bases, and 10 bases lay between the germline ends. Looked up from germline, CDR1 is PRHDT and CDR2 is FYEKMQ (reference sequence). Here the CDR3 reads CASSSVQDYNEQFF. CDR3 coding DNA: TGTGCCAGCAGCTCGGTGCAGGACTACAATGAGCAGTTCTTC.

V usage is TRBV11-3 and J usage is TRBJ2-2, with D tentatively TRBD1 (5 bases). The V end was cut by 4 bases, the J end by 5 bases, with 8 bases between. CDR3 length: 13 residues. Germline V gives CDR1 SGHNT, CDR2 YENEEA. In DNA, the CDR3 is TGTGCCAGCAGCTCGCAGGGAACCGGGGAGCTGTTTTTT. Encoded protein: CASSSQGTGELFF. The full variable domain, its missing parts supplied by reference TRBV11-3 and TRBJ2-2, is EAGVVQSPRYKIIEKKQPVAFWCNPISGHNTLYWYLQNLGQGPELLIRYENEEAVDDSQLPKDRFSAERLKGVDSTLKIQPAELGDSAVYLCASSSQGTGELFFGEGSRLTVL.

This chain connects TRBV19 to TRBJ1-2; D is unclear. CDR3 size: 14 residues. Germline V gene data show CDR1 as LNHDA and CDR2 as SQIVND (reference sequence). Between the trimmed V and J ends, which lost 5 bases and 6 bases, there was a span of 16 bases. CDR3 nucleotide sequence: TGTGCCAGTAGTCCAACGACCGCAGCGGATGGCTACACCTTC. Translated, it gives CASSPTTAADGYTF. The full variable domain, completed using reference TRBV19 and TRBJ1-2, is DGGITQSPKYLFRKEGQNVTLSCEQNLNHDAMYWYRQDPGQGLRLIYYSQIVNDFQKGDIAEGYSVSREKKESFPLTVTSAQKNPTAFYLCASSPTTAADGYTFGSGTRLTVV.

The V and J genes are TRBV2 and TRBJ2-2; the D gene is possibly TRBD2 (6 bases). This CDR3 has 12 residues. Trimming stripped 7 bases from V and 8 bases from J, with 11 bases between. From germline, CDR1 is SNHLY and CDR2 FYNNEI. The CDR3 spells CASTGDSGELFF. The CDR3 DNA reads TGTGCCAGCACCGGGGACTCGGGGGAGCTGTTTTTT. The full variable domain, with the rest looked up from reference TRBV2 and TRBJ2-2, is EPEVTQTPSHQVTQMGQEVILRCVPISNHLYFYWYRQILGQKVEFLVSFYNNEISEKSEIFDDQFSVERPDGSNFTLKIRSTKLEDSAMYFCASTGDSGELFFGEGSRLTVL.

The gene calls are TRBV29-1 and TRBJ1-2; D gene uncertain. The CDR3 runs 11 residues. Per germline, CDR1 SQVTM and CDR2 ANQGSEA. V lost 7 bases and J 7 bases, leaving 13 bases between the germline ends. This chain's CDR3 is CSAQSPPGYTF. The CDR3 DNA reads as TGCAGCGCACAGAGCCCCCCTGGCTACACCTTC.

The chain uses TRBV18 and TRBJ1-2; D not certain. Trimming shortened V by 5 bases and J by 4 bases, and 8 bases separated the two germline ends. This CDR3 region has 12 residues. Looked up from germline, CDR1 is KGHSH and CDR2 is LQKENI. For the CDR3, the DNA is TGTGCCAGCTCAGGAGTTCGCTATGGCTACACCTTC. Encoded protein: CASSGVRYGYTF.

The chain joins TRBV5-4 to TRBJ1-6, with 7 bases matching TRBD1. Germline loops: CDR1 SGHNT, CDR2 YYREEE (reference sequence). The trim removed 4 bases at V and 7 bases at J, leaving 23 bases unmatched. The CDR3 loop spans 20 amino acids. The CDR3 coding sequence is TGTGCCAGCAGCCCTAGACCTAAGGAAGGACAGGCCTGGCGGAATTCACCCCTCCACTTT. Residues: CASSPRPKEGQAWRNSPLHF.

J is TRBJ1-1 and V is TRBV29-1; D remains ambiguous. Trimming shortened V by 7 bases and J by 5 bases, and 14 bases separated the two germline ends. The V gene's germline CDR1 is SQVTM and CDR2 ANQGSEA. CDR3 length: 12 residues. Here the CDR3 reads CSAERVLTEAFF. CDR3 nucleotides: TGCAGCGCCGAACGGGTTTTGACTGAAGCTTTCTTT.

The V and J genes are TRBV5-6 and TRBJ2-1; D may be TRBD1 (6 bases). Germline CDR1 reads SGHDT; CDR2 reads YYEEEE. The CDR3 has 12 amino acids. The ends were cut back, 3 bases at V and 9 bases at J, with 10 bases in the middle. Here the CDR3 reads CASSSTGIEQFF. The DNA of the CDR3 is TGTGCCAGCAGCTCTACAGGGATTGAGCAGTTCTTC. Looking up the rest from reference TRBV5-6 and TRBJ2-1 gives the full variable domain: DAGVTQSPTHLIKTRGQQVTLRCSPKSGHDTVSWYQQALGQGPQFIFQYYEEEERQRGNFPDRFSGHQFPNYSSELNVNALLLGDSALYLCASSSTGIEQFFGPGTRLTVL.

The chain combines TRBV6-5 with TRBJ2-2; D not resolved. Looked up from germline, CDR1 is MNHEY and CDR2 is SVGAGI. This CDR3 has 11 amino acids. The V and J ends lost 6 bases and 6 bases respectively, with 5 bases between them. The DNA of the CDR3 is TGTGCCAGCAGGCGGCCCGGGGAGCTGTTTTTT. Translation: CASRRPGELFF.

This rearrangement joins TRBV6-5 to TRBJ2-5; the D gene is possibly TRBD1 (5 bases). V was trimmed by 0 bases and J by 5 bases, leaving 10 bases between them. Germline CDR1 MNHEY, CDR2 SVGAGI. The CDR3 sequence is 14 residues long. CDR3 DNA sequence: TGTGCCAGCAGTTACTCAGGGGTTGGGGAGACCCAGTACTTC. This sequence encodes CASSYSGVGETQYF.

The chain employs TRBV18 and TRBJ1-1; possible D gene TRBD1, 5 bases. Looked up from germline, CDR1 is KGHSH and CDR2 is LQKENI. V dropped 3 bases and J dropped 1 base, with 9 bases sitting between them. This CDR3 comprises 14 residues. The CDR3 region has the DNA TGTGCCAGCTCACCGCAGACAGCGAACACTGAAGCTTTCTTT. This sequence encodes CASSPQTANTEAFF.

The V call is TRBV2, the J call TRBJ1-2; unclear D gene. The CDR3 totals 13 residues. In germline, CDR1 is SNHLY, CDR2 FYNNEI. V lost 8 bases and J 4 bases, leaving 14 bases between the germline ends. The CDR3 nucleotides read TGTGCCAGCGTGACGGGAGGCGGCTATGGCTACACCTTC. This translates into CASVTGGGYGYTF.

This clone has only a few counts. V is TRBV19 and J is TRBJ2-3, with TRBD1 identical over 7 bases. Germline trimming cut 0 bases from V and 6 bases from J; bases unmatched to any gene: 9. This CDR3 is 16 amino acids long. The germline gives CDR1 LNHDA, CDR2 SQIVND (reference sequence). The CDR3 region is CASSIDGEGAHDTQYF. CDR3 sequence (DNA): TGTGCCAGTAGTATAGATGGTGAGGGGGCGCATGATACGCAGTATTTT.

V usage is TRBV5-1 and J usage is TRBJ1-3, with a possible D match to TRBD1 (6 bases). Trimming left V 4 bases short and J 1 base short, with 12 bases between. The length of the CDR3 is 15 residues. Germline values: CDR1 SGHRS, CDR2 YFSETQ. In DNA, the CDR3 is TGCGCCAGCAGCAAGGACAGTACGTCTGGAAACACCATATATTTT. Translating it yields CASSKDSTSGNTIYF.

The rearrangement uses TRBV29-1 and TRBJ1-2, with 12 bases lining up with TRBD1. CDR3 length equals 17 residues. J was trimmed by 6 bases and V by 6 bases; bases with no gene match: 17. In germline, CDR1 is SQVTM, CDR2 ANQGSEA. The CDR3, as DNA: TGCAGCGTGGTGGGTTCGGGACAGGGGGCGCTTCTTAATGGCTACACCTTC. As protein: CSVVGSGQGALLNGYTF.